Listed here are 3 T cell receptor beta chains from one sample, sequenced in a study of blood T cell repertoires in COVID-19. Some clones are missing from TCRdb's copy, which holds only in-frame ones; the method was immunoSEQ multiplex PCR. Among hundreds of thousands of clones listed, nearly 85% were seen once. The sample was peripheral blood. Every receptor here comes from a human donor in a cohort sampled during active COVID-19.

The chain links TRBV19 to TRBJ2-2; 8 bases map to TRBD1. The V segment lost 5 bases and the J segment 6 bases; nucleotides outside the gene matches: 8. CDR1 is LNHDA, CDR2 SQIVND, per germline (reference sequence). This CDR3 has 15 amino acids. The chain's CDR3 is CASSLGQGWAGELFF. CDR3 DNA: TGTGCCAGTAGTCTCGGACAGGGATGGGCCGGGGAGCTGTTTTTT. Variable domain in full (rest from reference TRBV19 and TRBJ2-2): DGGITQSPKYLFRKEGQNVTLSCEQNLNHDAMYWYRQDPGQGLRLIYYSQIVNDFQKGDIAEGYSVSREKKESFPLTVTSAQKNPTAFYLCASSLGQGWAGELFFGEGSRLTVL.

The chain combines TRBV7-8 with TRBJ2-1; TRBD2 aligns across 9 bases. CDR1 and CDR2 (germline): SGHVS, FQNEAQ. V was pared by 7 bases and J by 0 bases, with 7 bases of the junction left unmatched. The CDR3 has 16 residues. The CDR3 DNA sequence: TGTGCCAGCATCCTTGATAGCGGGAGCTCCTACAATGAGCAGTTCTTC. This translates into CASILDSGSSYNEQFF.

As regards this clone: A junction boundary mismatches the germline segment, possibly from a read error. The chain links TRBV7-7 to TRBJ2-5; TRBD1 matches 7 bases. The CDR3 consists of 16 residues. Germline CDR1 is SSHAT and CDR2 is FNYEAQ (reference sequence). As DNA, the CDR3 is TGTGCTAGCAGCTTAGAGGGGGCTGGTAACCAAGAGACCCAGTACTTC. As protein: CASSLEGAGNQETQYF.